This is a list of T cell receptor beta chains from one sample in a study of T cell changes during pregnancy in multiple sclerosis. Sequenced by immunoSEQ multiplex PCR; TCRdb stores in-frame clones only, minus some. There are 75,000 to 80,000 clones in the sample; around 89% occur only once, and 1.5% to 2% lies in the top ten. The starting material was peripheral blood, obtained before pregnancy. These receptors were collected from a female donor with multiple sclerosis, enrolled in a pregnancy study. CDR3s include the opening cysteine and the closing phenylalanine or tryptophan. D genes are given only for firm matches. Only some rows state a clone size, as once, few, many or a class for expanded clones.

cdr3_aa	cdr3_nt	clone_size	j_call	v_call	d_call
CASSILPTAGEQYF	TGTGCCAGTAGTATTCTCCCCACCGCGGGGGAGCAGTACTTC	-	TRBJ2-7	TRBV19	-
CASSQGSRINSPLHF	TGTGCCAGCAGTCAGGGTTCCAGAATTAATTCACCCCTCCACTTT	-	TRBJ1-6	TRBV2	-
CAISAAWGQANTEAFF	TGTGCCATCAGTGCGGCTTGGGGACAGGCGAACACTGAAGCTTTCTTT	-	TRBJ1-1	TRBV10-3	TRBD1
CAWSVGVSYNEQFF	TGTGCCTGGAGTGTAGGGGTGTCCTACAATGAGCAGTTCTTC	-	TRBJ2-1	TRBV30	-
CASSLGPHTEAFF	TGTGCCAGCAGCTTAGGGCCCCACACTGAAGCTTTCTTT	-	TRBJ1-1	TRBV7-8	-
CASSFNTPGQGWTGELFF	TGTGCCAGCAGCTTCAACACCCCGGGACAGGGGTGGACCGGGGAGCTGTTTTTT	-	TRBJ2-2	TRBV7-6	TRBD1
CAWSVISPRENTEAFF	TGTGCCTGGAGTGTAATATCCCCGAGGGAGAACACTGAAGCTTTCTTT	-	TRBJ1-1	TRBV30	-
CASSSTWEGGSPYEQYF	TGCGCCAGCAGCTCTACCTGGGAAGGGGGCTCCCCCTACGAGCAGTACTTC	-	TRBJ2-7	TRBV5-1	TRBD1
CASSLLAGLRPYNEQFF	TGTGCCAGCAGTTTATTGGCAGGGTTGCGCCCCTACAATGAGCAGTTCTTC	-	TRBJ2-1	TRBV27	-
CASKDRVNTEAFF	TGTGCCAGCAAGGACAGGGTGAATACTGAAGCTTTCTTT	-	TRBJ1-1	TRBV2	TRBD1
CASSLRWGGEDTQYF	TGTGCCAGCAGCTTGCGGTGGGGAGGAGAAGATACGCAGTATTTT	-	TRBJ2-3	TRBV5-5	-
CSAGGGDTQYF	TGCAGTGCGGGGGGGGGAGATACGCAGTATTTT	-	TRBJ2-3	TRBV20-1	TRBD2
CASSYSGGSGANVLTF	TGTGCCAGCAGTTACTCAGGGGGCTCTGGGGCCAACGTCCTGACTTTC	once	TRBJ2-6	TRBV6-5	-
CASSETSGGESDTQYF	TGTGCCAGCAGTGAGACTAGCGGGGGGGAGTCAGATACGCAGTATTTT	-	TRBJ2-3	TRBV27	TRBD2
CASSSGLAGRTDTQYF	TGTGCCAGCAGCTCCGGACTAGCGGGACGCACAGATACGCAGTATTTT	-	TRBJ2-3	TRBV7-9	TRBD2
CASRGRGPYYGYTF	TGTGCCAGCAGGGGCAGGGGGCCTTACTATGGCTACACCTTC	-	TRBJ1-2	TRBV6-5	TRBD1
CASSPGQGPLYEQYF	TGTGCCAGCAGCCCCGGACAGGGGCCTCTCTACGAGCAGTACTTC	-	TRBJ2-7	TRBV5-8	TRBD1
CASSLQGSGANVLTF	TGCGCCAGCAGCTTACAGGGGTCTGGGGCCAACGTCCTGACTTTC	-	TRBJ2-6	TRBV5-1	TRBD1
CASLGRSSGNTIYF	TGTGCCAGCTTAGGGAGGTCTTCTGGAAACACCATATATTTT	-	TRBJ1-3	TRBV2	-
CASSWDRVTGELFF	TGTGCCAGCAGCTGGGACAGGGTCACCGGGGAGCTGTTTTTT	-	TRBJ2-2	TRBV6-5	TRBD1
CASSSRSTGSGANVLTF	TGTGCCAGCAGCTCGAGATCTACAGGGTCTGGGGCCAACGTCCTGACTTTC	once	TRBJ2-6	TRBV7-8	-
CSVPLCSNQPQHF	TGCAGCGTGCCACTGTGTAGCAATCAGCCCCAGCATTTT	few	TRBJ1-5	TRBV29-1	-
CASSQAAGAEAFF	TGCGCCAGCAGCCAAGCGGCGGGAGCTGAAGCTTTCTTT	-	TRBJ1-1	TRBV4-3	-
CASSPGGGDIGTEAFF	TGTGCCAGCAGCCCGGGGGGAGGCGATATTGGCACTGAAGCTTTCTTT	-	TRBJ1-1	TRBV9	-
CASRPGTYGYTF	TGTGCCAGCAGACCAGGCACCTATGGCTACACCTTC	-	TRBJ1-2	TRBV28	-
CAWSFDSNTEAFF	TGTGCCTGGAGCTTTGACTCGAACACTGAAGCTTTCTTT	-	TRBJ1-1	TRBV30	-
CASRFQEDTGELFF	TGTGCCAGCAGGTTTCAGGAGGACACCGGGGAGCTGTTTTTT	-	TRBJ2-2	TRBV7-6	-
CASSPRMNTGELFF	TGTGCCAGCAGCCCGAGGATGAACACCGGGGAGCTGTTTTTT	-	TRBJ2-2	TRBV7-3	-
CASSLGRGGTDTQYF	TGTGCCAGCAGCTTGGGGAGAGGAGGCACAGATACGCAGTATTTT	-	TRBJ2-3	TRBV11-2	-
CASSLAPDSYEQYF	TGCGCCAGCAGCTTGGCCCCGGACAGTTACGAGCAGTACTTC	-	TRBJ2-7	TRBV5-1	-
CAWSVVGRETQYF	TGTGCCTGGAGTGTAGTAGGGAGGGAGACCCAGTACTTC	-	TRBJ2-5	TRBV30	-
CATSRGSAGQRNQPQHF	TGTGCCACCAGCAGAGGTTCCGCGGGACAGCGCAATCAGCCCCAGCATTTT	-	TRBJ1-5	TRBV15	TRBD1
CARRWGGSPLHF	TGTGCCCGCCGGTGGGGAGGATCACCCCTCCACTTT	-	TRBJ1-6	TRBV30	-
CASSLHPGHYNEQFF	TGTGCCAGCAGCCTTCACCCGGGACATTACAATGAGCAGTTCTTC	-	TRBJ2-1	TRBV7-8	-
CASTSNTGSREKLFF	TGTGCCAGCACTTCAAACACAGGGTCTCGCGAAAAACTGTTTTTT	once	TRBJ1-4	TRBV6-5	-
CASSLGAVYEQYF	TGTGCCAGCAGCTTAGGAGCTGTCTACGAGCAGTACTTC	once	TRBJ2-7	TRBV7-2	-
CASSGLDRANEKLFF	TGTGCCAGCAGCGGATTGGACAGGGCTAATGAAAAACTGTTTTTT	-	TRBJ1-4	TRBV7-9	TRBD1
CASGLSPGGEAFF	TGTGCTAGTGGTTTGTCCCCGGGGGGAGAAGCTTTCTTT	-	TRBJ1-1	TRBV12-5	-
CASSFTGVDSPLHF	TGTGCCAGCAGTTTCACAGGGGTAGATTCACCCCTCCACTTT	-	TRBJ1-6	TRBV6-5	TRBD1
CASSLRWAGDEKLFF	TGTGCCAGCAGCTTAAGGTGGGCAGGGGACGAAAAACTGTTTTTT	many	TRBJ1-4	TRBV7-9	-
CASSRRERSWGEQYF	TGTGCCAGCAGCCGGCGGGAGAGATCCTGGGGCGAGCAGTACTTC	-	TRBJ2-7	TRBV7-9	TRBD2
CASSPGTGGSETQYF	TGTGCCAGCAGCCCGGGGACAGGGGGGTCGGAGACCCAGTACTTC	-	TRBJ2-5	TRBV7-2	TRBD1
CASSYGQTSDTQYF	TGCGCCAGCAGCTACGGACAGACTTCAGATACGCAGTATTTT	-	TRBJ2-3	TRBV5-1	-
CASRDRADQPQHF	TGTGCCAGCCGGGACAGGGCCGATCAGCCCCAGCATTTT	-	TRBJ1-5	TRBV19	TRBD1
CASQTRGGSSYNEQFF	TGCGCCAGCCAAACCCGGGGCGGGAGCTCCTACAATGAGCAGTTCTTC	-	TRBJ2-1	TRBV5-1	TRBD2
CASSPRTGALGEQYF	TGTGCCAGCAGTCCAAGGACAGGGGCCCTGGGAGAGCAGTACTTC	-	TRBJ2-7	TRBV27	TRBD1
CASSIEGQGSGQPQHF	TGTGCCAGTAGTATAGAGGGACAGGGATCGGGTCAGCCCCAGCATTTT	-	TRBJ1-5	TRBV19	TRBD1
CASSKQGWNTEAFF	TGCGCCAGCAGTAAACAGGGTTGGAACACTGAAGCTTTCTTT	once	TRBJ1-1	TRBV10-2	-
CASSMRRGNSPLHF	TGTGCCAGTAGTATGCGCAGGGGCAATTCACCCCTCCACTTT	-	TRBJ1-6	TRBV19	-
CASSQQPNYGYTF	TGTGCCAGCTCTCAACAGCCTAACTATGGCTACACCTTC	-	TRBJ1-2	TRBV18	-